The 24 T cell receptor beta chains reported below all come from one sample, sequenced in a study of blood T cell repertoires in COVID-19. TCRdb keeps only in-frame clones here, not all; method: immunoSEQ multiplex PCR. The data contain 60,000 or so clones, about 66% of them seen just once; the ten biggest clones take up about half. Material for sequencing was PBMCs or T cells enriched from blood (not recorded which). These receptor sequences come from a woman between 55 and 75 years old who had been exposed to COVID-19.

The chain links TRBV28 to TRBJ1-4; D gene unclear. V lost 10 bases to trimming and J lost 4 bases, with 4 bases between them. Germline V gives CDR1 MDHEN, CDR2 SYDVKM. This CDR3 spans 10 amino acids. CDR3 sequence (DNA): TGTGCCACCTTTAATGAAAAACTGTTTTTT. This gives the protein CATFNEKLFF.

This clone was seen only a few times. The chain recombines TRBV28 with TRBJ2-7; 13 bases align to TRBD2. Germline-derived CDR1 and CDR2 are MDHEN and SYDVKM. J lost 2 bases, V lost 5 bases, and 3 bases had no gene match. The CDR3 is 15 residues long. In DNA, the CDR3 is TGTGCCAGCAGTATAACTAGCGGGAGGGCCTACGAGCAGTACTTC. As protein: CASSITSGRAYEQYF.

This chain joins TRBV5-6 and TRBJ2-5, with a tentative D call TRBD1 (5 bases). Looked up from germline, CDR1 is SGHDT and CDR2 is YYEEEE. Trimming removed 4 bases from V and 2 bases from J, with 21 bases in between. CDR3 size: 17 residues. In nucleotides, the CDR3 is TGTGCCAGCAGCCCGAGCGCGGACACGGCGCCACAAGAGACCCAGTACTTC. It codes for CASSPSADTAPQETQYF.

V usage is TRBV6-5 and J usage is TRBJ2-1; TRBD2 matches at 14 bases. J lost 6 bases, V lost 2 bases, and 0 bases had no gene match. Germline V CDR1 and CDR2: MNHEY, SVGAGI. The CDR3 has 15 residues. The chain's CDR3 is CASSYGTSGGNEQFF. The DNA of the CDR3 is TGTGCCAGCAGTTACGGGACTAGCGGGGGCAATGAGCAGTTCTTC.

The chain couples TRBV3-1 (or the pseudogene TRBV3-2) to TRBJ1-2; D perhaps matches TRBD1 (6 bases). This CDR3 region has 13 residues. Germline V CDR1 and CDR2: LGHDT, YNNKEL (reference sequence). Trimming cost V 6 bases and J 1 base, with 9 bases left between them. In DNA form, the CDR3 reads TGTGCCAGCAGAGGGGGGGTTAACTATGGCTACACCTTC. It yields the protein CASRGGVNYGYTF.

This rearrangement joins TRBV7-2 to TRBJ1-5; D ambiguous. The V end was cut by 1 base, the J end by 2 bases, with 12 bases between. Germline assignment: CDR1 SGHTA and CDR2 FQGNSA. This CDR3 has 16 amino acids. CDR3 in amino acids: CASSLVVGRGNQPQHF. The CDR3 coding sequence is TGTGCCAGCAGCTTAGTGGTGGGGAGAGGCAATCAGCCCCAGCATTTT.

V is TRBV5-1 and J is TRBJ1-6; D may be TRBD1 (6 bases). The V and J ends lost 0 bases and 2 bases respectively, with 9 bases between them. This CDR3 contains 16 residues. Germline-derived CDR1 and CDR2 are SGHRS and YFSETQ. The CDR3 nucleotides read TGCGCCAGCAGCTTGGAGGGGGGGCCCTATAATTCACCCCTCCACTTT. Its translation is CASSLEGGPYNSPLHF.

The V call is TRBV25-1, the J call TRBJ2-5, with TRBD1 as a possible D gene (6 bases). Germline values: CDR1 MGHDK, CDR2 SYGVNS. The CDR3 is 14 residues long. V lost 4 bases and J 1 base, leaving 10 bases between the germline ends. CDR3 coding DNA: TGTGCCAGCAGTGTCCGGGACACCCAAGAGACCCAGTACTTC. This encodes CASSVRDTQETQYF.

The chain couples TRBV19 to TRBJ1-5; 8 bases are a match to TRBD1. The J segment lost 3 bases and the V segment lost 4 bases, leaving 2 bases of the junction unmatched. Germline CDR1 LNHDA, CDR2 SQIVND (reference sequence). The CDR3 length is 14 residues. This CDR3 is CASSRGQDNQPQHF. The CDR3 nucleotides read TGTGCCAGTAGTAGGGGACAGGACAATCAGCCCCAGCATTTT.

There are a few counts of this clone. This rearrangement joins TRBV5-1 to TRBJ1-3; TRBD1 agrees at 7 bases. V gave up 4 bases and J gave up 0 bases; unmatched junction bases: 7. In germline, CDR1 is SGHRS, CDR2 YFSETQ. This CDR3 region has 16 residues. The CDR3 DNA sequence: TGCGCCAGCAGCATAGGGGACAGCCACTCTGGAAACACCATATATTTT. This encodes CASSIGDSHSGNTIYF.

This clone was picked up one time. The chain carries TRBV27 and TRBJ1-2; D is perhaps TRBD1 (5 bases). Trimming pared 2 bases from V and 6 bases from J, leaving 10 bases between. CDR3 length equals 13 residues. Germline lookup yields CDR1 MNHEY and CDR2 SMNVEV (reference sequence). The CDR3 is CASSLTGWDGYTF. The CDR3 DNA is TGTGCCAGCAGTTTAACAGGATGGGATGGCTACACCTTC.

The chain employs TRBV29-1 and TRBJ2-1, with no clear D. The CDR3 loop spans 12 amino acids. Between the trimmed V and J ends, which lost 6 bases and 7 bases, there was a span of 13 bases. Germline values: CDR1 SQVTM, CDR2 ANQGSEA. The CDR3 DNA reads TGCAGCGTGAGGATTCTTCGGAATGAGCAGTTCTTC. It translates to CSVRILRNEQFF.

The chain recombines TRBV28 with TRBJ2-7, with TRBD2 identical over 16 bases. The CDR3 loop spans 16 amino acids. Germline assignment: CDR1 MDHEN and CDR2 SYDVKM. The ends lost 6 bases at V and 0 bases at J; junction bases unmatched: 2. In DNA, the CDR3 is TGTGCCAGCAGGGGACTAGCGGGAGGGCCCTCCTACGAGCAGTACTTC. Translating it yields CASRGLAGGPSYEQYF.

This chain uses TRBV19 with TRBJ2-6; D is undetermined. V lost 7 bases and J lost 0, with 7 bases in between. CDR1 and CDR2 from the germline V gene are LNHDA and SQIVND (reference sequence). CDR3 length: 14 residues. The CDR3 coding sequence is TGTGCCAGTAACTCACGCTCTGGGGCCAACGTCCTGACTTTC. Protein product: CASNSRSGANVLTF. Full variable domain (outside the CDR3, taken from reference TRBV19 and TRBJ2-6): DGGITQSPKYLFRKEGQNVTLSCEQNLNHDAMYWYRQDPGQGLRLIYYSQIVNDFQKGDIAEGYSVSREKKESFPLTVTSAQKNPTAFYLCASNSRSGANVLTFGAGSRLTVL.

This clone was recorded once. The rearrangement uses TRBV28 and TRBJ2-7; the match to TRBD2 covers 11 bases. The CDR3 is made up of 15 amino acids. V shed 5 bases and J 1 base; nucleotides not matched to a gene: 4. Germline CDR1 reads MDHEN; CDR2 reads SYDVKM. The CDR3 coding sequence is TGTGCCAGCAGTGCTAGCGGGAGGATGTCCTACGAGCAGTACTTC. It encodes CASSASGRMSYEQYF.

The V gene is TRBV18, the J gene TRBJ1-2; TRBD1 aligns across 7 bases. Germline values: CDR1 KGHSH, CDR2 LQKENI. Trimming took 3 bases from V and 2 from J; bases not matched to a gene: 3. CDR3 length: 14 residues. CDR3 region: CASSPGQLNYGYTF. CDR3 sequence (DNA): TGTGCCAGCTCACCGGGACAGTTAAACTATGGCTACACCTTC.

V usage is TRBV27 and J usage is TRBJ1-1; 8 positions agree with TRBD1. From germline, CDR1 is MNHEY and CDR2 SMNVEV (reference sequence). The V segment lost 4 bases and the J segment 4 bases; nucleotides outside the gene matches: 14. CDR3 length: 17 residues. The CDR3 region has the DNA TGTGCCAGCAGTTCGGGCCGCAGGGGGCGAGGTATCACTGAAGCTTTCTTT. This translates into CASSSGRRGRGITEAFF.

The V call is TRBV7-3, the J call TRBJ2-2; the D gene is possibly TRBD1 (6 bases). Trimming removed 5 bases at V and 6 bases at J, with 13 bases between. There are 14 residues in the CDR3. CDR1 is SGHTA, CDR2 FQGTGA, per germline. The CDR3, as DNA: TGTGCCAGCAGCCGGACAGCCCCGTCCGGGGAGCTGTTTTTT. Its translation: CASSRTAPSGELFF.

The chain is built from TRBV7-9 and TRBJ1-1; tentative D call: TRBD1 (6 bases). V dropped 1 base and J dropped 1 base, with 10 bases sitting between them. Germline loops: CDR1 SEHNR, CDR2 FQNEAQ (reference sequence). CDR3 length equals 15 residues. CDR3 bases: TGTGCCAGCAGCTTAGTCCAGGGGAGGAACACTGAAGCTTTCTTT. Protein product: CASSLVQGRNTEAFF.

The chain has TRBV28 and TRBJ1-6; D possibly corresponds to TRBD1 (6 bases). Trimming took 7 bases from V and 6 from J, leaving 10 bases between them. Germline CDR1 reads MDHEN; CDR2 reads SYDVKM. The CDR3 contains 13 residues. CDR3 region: CASTGTSNSPLHF. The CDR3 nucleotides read TGTGCCAGCACCGGGACATCTAATTCACCCCTCCACTTT.

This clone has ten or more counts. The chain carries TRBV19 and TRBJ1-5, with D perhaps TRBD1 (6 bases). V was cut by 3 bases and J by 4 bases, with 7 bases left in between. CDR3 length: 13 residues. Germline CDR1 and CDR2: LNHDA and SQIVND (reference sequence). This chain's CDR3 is CASSMGTNQPQHF. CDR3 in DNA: TGTGCCAGTAGTATGGGGACAAATCAGCCCCAGCATTTT. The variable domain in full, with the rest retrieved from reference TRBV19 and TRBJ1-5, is DGGITQSPKYLFRKEGQNVTLSCEQNLNHDAMYWYRQDPGQGLRLIYYSQIVNDFQKGDIAEGYSVSREKKESFPLTVTSAQKNPTAFYLCASSMGTNQPQHFGDGTRLSIL.

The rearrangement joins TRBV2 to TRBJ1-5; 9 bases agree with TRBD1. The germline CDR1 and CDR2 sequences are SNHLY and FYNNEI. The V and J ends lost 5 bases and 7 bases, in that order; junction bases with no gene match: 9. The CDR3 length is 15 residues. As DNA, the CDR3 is TGTGCCAGCAGTCCGCGGACAGGGGCAGGACAGCCCCAGCATTTT. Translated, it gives CASSPRTGAGQPQHF.

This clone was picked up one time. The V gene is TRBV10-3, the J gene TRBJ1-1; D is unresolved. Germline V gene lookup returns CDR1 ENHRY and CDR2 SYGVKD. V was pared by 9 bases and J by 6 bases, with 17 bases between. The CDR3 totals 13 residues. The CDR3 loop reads CAISAGASAEAFF. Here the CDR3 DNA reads TGTGCCATATCAGCGGGCGCCTCTGCTGAAGCTTTCTTT.

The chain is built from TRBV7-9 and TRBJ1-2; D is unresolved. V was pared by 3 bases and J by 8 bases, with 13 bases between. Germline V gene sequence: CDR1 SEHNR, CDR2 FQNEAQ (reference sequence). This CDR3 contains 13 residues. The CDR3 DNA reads TGTGCCAGCAGCTTGCCCGCGGGGTTCGGCTACACCTTC. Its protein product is CASSLPAGFGYTF.